The rows below give T cell receptor beta chains drawn from one sample of a study of shared clonotypes between healthy human individuals. The protocol was immunoSEQ multiplex PCR, while the TCRdb copy is restricted to in-frame clones and leaves out a portion. This table has approximately 2.5 million clones, about 92% appearing once. The specimen was naive CD4+ T cells sorted from blood. All receptors derive from a young man in good health. Each CDR3 is given with its conserved first and last residue. Each record gives: J gene, V gene, D gene, clone size, CDR3 protein, CDR3 DNA. A D gene is named only where the DNA matches it firmly. Size tells how often a clone was seen (once, few, many) or the class of an expanded clone, and some rows leave it out.

>TRBJ2-1|TRBV7-2|.|.
CASRLAFEQFF
TGTGCCAGCAGGCTAGCGTTTGAGCAGTTCTTC
>TRBJ1-2|TRBV30|.|.
CAWSVAHGFNTF
TGTGCCTGGAGTGTAGCCCATGGGTTTAACACCTTC
>TRBJ2-7|TRBV7-9|TRBD1|.
CASSYRDRAREQYF
TGTGCCAGCAGCTATAGGGACAGAGCTCGCGAGCAGTACTTC
>TRBJ2-2|TRBV9|.|.
CASSVTPYTGELFF
TGTGCCAGCAGCGTAACTCCATATACCGGGGAGCTGTTTTTT
>TRBJ2-7|TRBV28|.|once
CASRDSAVPLYEQYF
TGTGCCAGTAGAGACAGTGCGGTTCCCCTCTACGAGCAGTACTTC
>TRBJ2-7|TRBV7-2|.|once
CASSIRQGLSYEQYF
TGTGCCAGCAGCATAAGACAGGGACTATCCTACGAGCAGTACTTC
>TRBJ1-2|TRBV2|.|.
CASNEEGLYGYTF
TGTGCCAGCAACGAGGAGGGACTCTATGGCTACACCTTC
>TRBJ2-7|TRBV5-8|.|.
CASSAGRNAQYF
TGTGCCAGCAGCGCGGGACGGAACGCGCAGTACTTC
>TRBJ2-2|TRBV4-3|.|.
CASSQVWGRNTGELFF
TGCGCCAGCAGCCAAGTTTGGGGCAGGAACACCGGGGAGCTGTTTTTT
>TRBJ1-2|TRBV6-6|TRBD1|.
CASSYGQGGYGYTF
TGTGCCAGCAGTTACGGACAGGGCGGCTATGGCTACACCTTC
>TRBJ1-6|TRBV7-9|TRBD1|.
CASSPYGQGALNSPLHF
TGTGCCAGCAGCCCCTACGGACAGGGGGCTCTGAATTCACCCCTCCACTTT
>TRBJ2-7|TRBV6-1|TRBD1|.
CASSEGGTGTYEQYF
TGTGCCAGCAGTGAAGGAGGGACAGGGACCTACGAGCAGTACTTC
>TRBJ2-7|TRBV23-1|TRBD1|.
CASGPLDRGGEQYF
TGCGCCAGCGGTCCTCTGGACAGGGGGGGCGAGCAGTACTTC
>TRBJ2-7|TRBV4-2|.|.
CASSQKQRDYEQYF
TGTGCCAGCAGCCAAAAACAGCGCGATTACGAGCAGTACTTC
>TRBJ2-2|TRBV6-1|TRBD1|once
CASSGRQGVQTGELFF
TGTGCCAGCAGTGGACGACAGGGGGTACAGACCGGGGAGCTGTTTTTT
>TRBJ2-5|TRBV11-2|TRBD2|.
CASSLGTRGAETQYF
TGTGCCAGCAGCTTGGGGACTAGAGGGGCTGAGACCCAGTACTTC
>TRBJ2-1|TRBV4-2|.|.
CASSQDTMDLTYNEQFF
TGTGCCAGCAGCCAAGACACAATGGATTTAACCTACAATGAGCAGTTCTTC
>TRBJ2-5|TRBV4-1|.|.
CASSQDPTQETQYF
TGCGCCAGCAGCCAAGATCCGACCCAAGAGACCCAGTACTTC
>TRBJ1-2|TRBV5-1|.|.
CASSPDSGYGYTF
TGCGCCAGCAGCCCGGACAGTGGCTATGGCTACACCTTC
>TRBJ2-7|TRBV10-3|TRBD2|.
CAISQGGGVDEQYF
TGTGCCATCAGCCAGGGCGGGGGAGTGGACGAGCAGTACTTC
>TRBJ2-2|TRBV6-5|.|.
CASSYGWGGTGELFF
TGTGCCAGCAGTTACGGATGGGGCGGCACCGGGGAGCTGTTTTTT
>TRBJ1-5|TRBV5-1|.|.
CASSWDGGQPQHF
TGCGCCAGCAGCTGGGACGGCGGTCAGCCCCAGCATTTT
>TRBJ1-1|TRBV6-5|.|.
CASSYNGMWGNTEAFF
TGTGCCAGCAGTTACAACGGTATGTGGGGGAACACTGAAGCTTTCTTT
>TRBJ2-1|TRBV4-2|.|.
CASSQAKTSYNEQFF
TGTGCCAGCAGCCAAGCGAAGACCTCCTACAATGAGCAGTTCTTC
>TRBJ2-1|TRBV7-7|TRBD2|.
CASSPQGLAYEQFF
TGTGCTAGCAGCCCCCAGGGACTAGCGTATGAGCAGTTCTTC
>TRBJ2-2|TRBV19|TRBD2|.
CATSSSGAAGELFF
TGTGCCACCTCGAGCAGCGGGGCGGCCGGGGAGCTGTTTTTT
>TRBJ2-3|TRBV18|.|.
CASSPSAGGTDTQYF
TGTGCCAGCTCACCTAGCGCCGGGGGCACAGATACGCAGTATTTT
>TRBJ1-2|TRBV5-6|.|.
CASSPRINYGYTF
TGTGCCAGCAGCCCCAGGATTAACTATGGCTACACCTTC
>TRBJ2-7|TRBV5-1|.|.
CANLTGDHYEQYF
TGCGCCAACCTTACCGGGGACCACTACGAGCAGTACTTC
>TRBJ2-6|TRBV6-1|.|.
CAIQGSGANVLTF
TGTGCCATACAGGGTTCTGGGGCCAACGTCCTGACTTTC